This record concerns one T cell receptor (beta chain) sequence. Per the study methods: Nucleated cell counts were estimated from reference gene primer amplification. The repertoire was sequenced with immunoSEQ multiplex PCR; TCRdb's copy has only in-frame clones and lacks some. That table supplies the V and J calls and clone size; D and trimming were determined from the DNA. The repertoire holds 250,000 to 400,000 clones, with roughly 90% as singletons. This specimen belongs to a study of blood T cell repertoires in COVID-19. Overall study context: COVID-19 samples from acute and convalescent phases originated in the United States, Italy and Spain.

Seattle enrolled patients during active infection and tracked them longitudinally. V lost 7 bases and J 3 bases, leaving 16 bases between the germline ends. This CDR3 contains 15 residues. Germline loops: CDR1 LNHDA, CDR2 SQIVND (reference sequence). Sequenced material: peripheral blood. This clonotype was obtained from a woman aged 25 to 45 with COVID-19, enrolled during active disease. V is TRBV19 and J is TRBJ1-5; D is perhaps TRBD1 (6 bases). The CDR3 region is CASTEGGHFNQPQHF. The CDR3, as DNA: TGTGCCAGTACCGAAGGGGGACATTTCAATCAGCCCCAGCATTTT.